This T cell receptor (beta chain) was observed in a study of shared clonotypes between healthy human individuals. Study at large: A couple of female and a few male donors aged 18 to 49 were enrolled.

This clone was seen a single time. Its cognate antigen is unknown. Study conclusions and caveats: Compared with clonotypes that all four donors shared, non-shared clonotypes had lower generation probabilities.

The CDR3 extends over 16 amino acids. V shed 0 bases and J shed 4 bases, with 15 bases lying between them. Per the germline V gene, CDR1 is LGHNA and CDR2 is YSLEER. The method was immunoSEQ multiplex PCR; TCRdb's version includes in-frame clones alone and lacks a portion of them. The sample contains roughly 2.4 million clones, roughly 95% of which appear only once. This receptor was identified in a man aged 18-30 years in good health. The chain recombines TRBV4-3 with TRBJ2-5; possibly TRBD1 or TRBD2 for D (5 bases each). Material: naive CD4+ T cells sorted from blood. Subset: CD45RA+ positively selected. The CDR3 spells CASSQDRGVPGETQYF. As DNA, the CDR3 is TGCGCCAGCAGCCAAGATCGGGGCGTCCCGGGAGAGACCCAGTACTTC.